This T cell receptor beta chain comes out of a study of regulatory T cells in long-lasting Graves disease. Study details: Graves' disease counted as persistent after over 5 years of antithyroid drugs with positive TSH receptor antibodies.

Time point: persistent/refractory GD, antithyroid drugs over 5 years with positive TRAb. Isolated PBMC RNA provided the starting material for the TCR library. Points from the study as a whole: There was favoring of TRBV28, TRBJ1-2 and TRBJ2-5 in persistent disease.

This clonotype was seen only a few times. The target antigen is unknown. The authors built TCR beta libraries using iRepertoire HTBI primers and Arm-PCR of CDR3 regions. Source study methods: Across samples, about 56 TRBV and some 13 TRBJ segments were found. From the multiplex PCR reads, TCRdb called clonotypes with MiXCR, one entry per CDR3 protein. Here the V and J calls rest on TCRdb's processing, not on the authors' analysis. This sample yields 400,000 or so distinct CDR3 sequences, of which 20% to 25% are seen a single time; roughly a quarter belongs to the top ten. Germline values: CDR1 SGHKS, CDR2 YYEKEE (reference sequence). V was clipped by 4 bases and J by 5 bases; unmatched bases: 18. The CDR3 extends over 19 amino acids.

The gene calls are TRBV5-5 and TRBJ1-5; 10 bases are a match to TRBD1. The sequencing used peripheral blood mononuclear cells (PBMCs), collected when the disease was refractory, from a patient treated with antithyroid drugs. The sequence was obtained from a female donor with Graves disease. The CDR3 region is CASSRVPGTGAASYQPQHF. DNA for the CDR3: TGTGCCAGCAGCCGCGTCCCCGGGACAGGGGCGGCTTCATATCAGCCCCAGCATTTT.